Below are 2 T cell receptor beta chains sequenced from a single sample in a study of T cell repertoires in cytomegalovirus infection. The antigens for these receptors are not known. TCRdb reprocessed the reads with MiXCR, giving one entry per CDR3 protein. The sample includes some 940,000 distinct CDR3 sequences, roughly 31% seen only once; the top ten take about an eighth. The material sequenced was cultured CD8+ T cells from PBMCs, taken from culture after CMV antigen stimulation. The receptors come from a human donor in good health (CMV status not recorded). Some clones in this sample may be carry-over from other donors' samples.

This clonotype showed up just a few times. V usage is TRBV10-3 and J usage is TRBJ2-5, with 12 nucleotides matching TRBD2. The trim removed 6 bases at V and 4 bases at J, leaving 15 bases unmatched. Germline V gene sequence: CDR1 ENHRY, CDR2 SYGVKD. The CDR3 sequence is 18 residues long. The CDR3 loop reads CAISDQDRTSGNGETQYF. CDR3 DNA: TGTGCCATCAGCGACCAGGATAGGACTAGCGGGAATGGAGAGACCCAGTACTTC.

The chain employs TRBV6-2 or TRBV6-3 and TRBJ1-5; D gene ambiguous. With 2 bases removed from V and 2 bases from J, the gap between germline ends came to 10 bases. CDR3 length: 15 residues. CDR1 and CDR2 (germline): MNHEY, SVGEGT. As DNA, the CDR3 is TGTGCCAGCAGTTACAGGTCTACAGGCAATCAGCCCCAGCATTTT. Translated, it gives CASSYRSTGNQPQHF.